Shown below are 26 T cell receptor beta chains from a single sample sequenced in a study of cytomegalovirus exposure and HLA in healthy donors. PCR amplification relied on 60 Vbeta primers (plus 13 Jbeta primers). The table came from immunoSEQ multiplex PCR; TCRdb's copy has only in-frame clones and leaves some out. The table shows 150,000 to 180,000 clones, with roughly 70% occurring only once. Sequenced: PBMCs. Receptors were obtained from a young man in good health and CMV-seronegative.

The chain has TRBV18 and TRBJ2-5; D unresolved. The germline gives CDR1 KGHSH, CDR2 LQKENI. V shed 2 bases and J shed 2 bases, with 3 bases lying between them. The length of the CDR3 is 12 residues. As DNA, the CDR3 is TGTGCCAGCTCACCATCTCAAGAGACCCAGTACTTC. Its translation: CASSPSQETQYF.

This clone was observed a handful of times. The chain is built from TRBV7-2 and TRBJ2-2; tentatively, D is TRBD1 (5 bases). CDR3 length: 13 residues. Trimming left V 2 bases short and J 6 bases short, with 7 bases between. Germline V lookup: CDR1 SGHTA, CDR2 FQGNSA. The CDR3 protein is CASSLQGAGELFF. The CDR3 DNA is TGTGCCAGCAGCTTACAGGGTGCCGGGGAGCTGTTTTTT.

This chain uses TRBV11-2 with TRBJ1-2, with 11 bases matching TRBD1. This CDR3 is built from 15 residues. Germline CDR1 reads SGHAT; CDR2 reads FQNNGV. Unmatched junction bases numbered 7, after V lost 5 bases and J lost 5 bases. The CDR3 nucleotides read TGTGCCAGCAGCCCAGGGACAGGGGGTGTTTATGGCTACACCTTC. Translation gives CASSPGTGGVYGYTF.

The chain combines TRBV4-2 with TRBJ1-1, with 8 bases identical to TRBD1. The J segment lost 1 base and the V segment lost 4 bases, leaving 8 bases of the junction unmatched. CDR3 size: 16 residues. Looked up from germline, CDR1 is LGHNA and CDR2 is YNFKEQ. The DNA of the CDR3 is TGTGCCAGCAGCCTCGAAGTACAGGGGGGGAACACTGAAGCTTTCTTT. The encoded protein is CASSLEVQGGNTEAFF.

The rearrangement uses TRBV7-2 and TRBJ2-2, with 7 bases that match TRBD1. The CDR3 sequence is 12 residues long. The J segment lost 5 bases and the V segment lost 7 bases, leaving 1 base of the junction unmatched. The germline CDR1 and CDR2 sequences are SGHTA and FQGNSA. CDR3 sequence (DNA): TGTGCCAGCATACAGGGGACCGGGGAGCTGTTTTTT. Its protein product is CASIQGTGELFF. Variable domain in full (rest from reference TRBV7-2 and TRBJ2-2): GAGVSQSPSNKVTEKGKDVELRCDPISGHTALYWYRQSLGQGLEFLIYFQGNSAPDKSGLPSDRFSAERTGGSVSTLTIQRTQQEDSAVYLCASIQGTGELFFGEGSRLTVL.

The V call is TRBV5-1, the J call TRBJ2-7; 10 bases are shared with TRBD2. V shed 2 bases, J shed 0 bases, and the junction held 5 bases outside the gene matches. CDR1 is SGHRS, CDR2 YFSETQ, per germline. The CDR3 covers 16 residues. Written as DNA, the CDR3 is TGCGCCAGCAGCTTCGATAGCGGGGGGCTCTCCTACGAGCAGTACTTC. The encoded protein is CASSFDSGGLSYEQYF. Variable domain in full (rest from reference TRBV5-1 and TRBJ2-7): KAGVTQTPRYLIKTRGQQVTLSCSPISGHRSVSWYQQTPGQGLQFLFEYFSETQRNKGNFPGRFSGRQFSNSRSEMNVSTLELGDSALYLCASSFDSGGLSYEQYFGPGTRLTVT.

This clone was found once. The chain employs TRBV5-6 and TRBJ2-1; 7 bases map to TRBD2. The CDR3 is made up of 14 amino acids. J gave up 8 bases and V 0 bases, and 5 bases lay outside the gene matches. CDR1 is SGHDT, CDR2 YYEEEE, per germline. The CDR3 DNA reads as TGTGCCAGCAGCTTGGGACGTCGGGGGGATGAGCAGTTCTTC. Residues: CASSLGRRGDEQFF.

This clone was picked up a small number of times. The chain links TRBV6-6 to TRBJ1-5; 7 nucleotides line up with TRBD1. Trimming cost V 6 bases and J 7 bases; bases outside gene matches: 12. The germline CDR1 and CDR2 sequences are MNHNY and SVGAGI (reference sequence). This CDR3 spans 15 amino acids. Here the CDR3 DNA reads TGTGCCAGCAGCCGAGAAAACAGGGGTGGGCAGCCCCAGCATTTT. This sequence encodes CASSRENRGGQPQHF.

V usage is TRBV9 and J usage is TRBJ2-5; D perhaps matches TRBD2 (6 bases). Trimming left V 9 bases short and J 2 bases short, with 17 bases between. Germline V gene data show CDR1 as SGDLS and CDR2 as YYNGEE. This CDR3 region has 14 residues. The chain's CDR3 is CATSPTGAQETQYF. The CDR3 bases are TGTGCCACCTCCCCCACGGGAGCACAAGAGACCCAGTACTTC.

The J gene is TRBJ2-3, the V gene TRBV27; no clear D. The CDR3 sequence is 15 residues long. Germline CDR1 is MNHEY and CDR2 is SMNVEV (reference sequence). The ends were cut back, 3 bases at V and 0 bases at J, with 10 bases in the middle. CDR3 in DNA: TGTGCCAGCAGTTTTGGGCCTTCTAGCACAGATACGCAGTATTTT. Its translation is CASSFGPSSTDTQYF.

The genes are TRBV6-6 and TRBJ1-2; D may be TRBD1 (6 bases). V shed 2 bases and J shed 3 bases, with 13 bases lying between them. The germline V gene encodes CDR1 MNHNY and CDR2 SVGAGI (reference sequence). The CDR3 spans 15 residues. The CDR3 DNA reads TGTGCCAGCAGTTACAACAGGGAGAACTACTATGGCTACACCTTC. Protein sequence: CASSYNRENYYGYTF.

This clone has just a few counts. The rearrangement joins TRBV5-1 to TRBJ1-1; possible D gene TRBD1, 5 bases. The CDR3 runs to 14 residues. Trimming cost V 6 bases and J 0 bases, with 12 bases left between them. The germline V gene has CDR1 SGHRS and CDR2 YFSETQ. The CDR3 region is CASKEGVMNTEAFF. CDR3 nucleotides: TGCGCCAGCAAAGAAGGGGTAATGAACACTGAAGCTTTCTTT.

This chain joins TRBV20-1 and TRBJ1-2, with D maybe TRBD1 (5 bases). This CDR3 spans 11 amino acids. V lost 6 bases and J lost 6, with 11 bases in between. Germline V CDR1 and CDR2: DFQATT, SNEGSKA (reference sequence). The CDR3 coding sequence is TGCAGTGCGGAGCGGGGGGATGGCTACACCTTC. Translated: CSAERGDGYTF.

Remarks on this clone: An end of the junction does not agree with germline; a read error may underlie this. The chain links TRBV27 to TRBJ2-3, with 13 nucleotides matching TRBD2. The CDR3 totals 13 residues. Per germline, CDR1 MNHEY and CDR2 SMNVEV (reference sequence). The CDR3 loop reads CASSSGLAGSKNF. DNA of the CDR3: TGTGCCAGCAGCTCGGGACTAGCGGGGTCGAAGAATTTT.

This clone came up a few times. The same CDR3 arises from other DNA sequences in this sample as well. This CDR3 is CAWSGGQGYEQYF. In nucleotides, the CDR3 is TGTGCCTGGAGTGGAGGACAGGGCTACGAGCAGTACTTC. This chain links TRBV30 with TRBJ2-7, with 8 positions matching TRBD1. CDR3 size: 13 residues. V lost 1 base, J lost 3 bases, and 2 bases stayed unmatched. Germline V gene lookup returns CDR1 GTSNPN and CDR2 SVGIG (reference sequence).

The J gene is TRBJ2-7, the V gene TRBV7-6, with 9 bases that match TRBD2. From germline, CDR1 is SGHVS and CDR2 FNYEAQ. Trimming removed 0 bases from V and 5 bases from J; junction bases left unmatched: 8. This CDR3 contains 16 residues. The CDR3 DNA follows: TGTGCCAGCAGCTTAGCCGCCGGGACTAGCCCAAACGAGCAGTACTTC. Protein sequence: CASSLAAGTSPNEQYF. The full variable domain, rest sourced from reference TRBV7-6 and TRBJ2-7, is GAGVSQSPRYKVTKRGQDVALRCDPISGHVSLYWYRQALGQGPEFLTYFNYEAQQDKSGLPNDRFSAERPEGSISTLTIQRTEQRDSAMYRCASSLAAGTSPNEQYFGPGTRLTVT.

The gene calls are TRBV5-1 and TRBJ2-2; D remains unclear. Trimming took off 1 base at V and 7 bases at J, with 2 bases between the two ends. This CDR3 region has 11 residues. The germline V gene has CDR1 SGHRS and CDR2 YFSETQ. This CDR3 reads CASSLYGELFF. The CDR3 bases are TGCGCCAGCAGCTTGTACGGGGAGCTGTTTTTT.

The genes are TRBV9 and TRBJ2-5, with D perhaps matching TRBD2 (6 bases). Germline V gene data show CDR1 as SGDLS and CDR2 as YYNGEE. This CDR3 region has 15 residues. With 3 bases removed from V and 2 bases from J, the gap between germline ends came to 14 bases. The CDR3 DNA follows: TGTGCCAGCAGCGCCACAGCGGGCCAACAAGAGACCCAGTACTTC. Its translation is CASSATAGQQETQYF.

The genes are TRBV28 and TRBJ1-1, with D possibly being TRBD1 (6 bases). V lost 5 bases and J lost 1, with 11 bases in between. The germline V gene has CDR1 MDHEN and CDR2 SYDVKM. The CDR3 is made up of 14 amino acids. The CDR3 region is CASSGGGANTEAFF. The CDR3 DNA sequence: TGTGCCAGCAGTGGAGGGGGGGCGAACACTGAAGCTTTCTTT.

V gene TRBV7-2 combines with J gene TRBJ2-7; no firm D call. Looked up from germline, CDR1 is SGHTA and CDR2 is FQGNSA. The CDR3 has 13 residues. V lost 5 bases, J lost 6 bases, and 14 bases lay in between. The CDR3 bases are TGTGCCAGCAGCCCCTCCCCCCGTAGCGAGCAGTACTTC. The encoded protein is CASSPSPRSEQYF.

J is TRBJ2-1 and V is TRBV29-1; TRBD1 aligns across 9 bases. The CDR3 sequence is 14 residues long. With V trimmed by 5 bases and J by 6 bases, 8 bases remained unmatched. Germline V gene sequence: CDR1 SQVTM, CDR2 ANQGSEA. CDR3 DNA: TGCAGCGTTTTCACACAGGGGGCGCGCAATGAGCAGTTCTTC. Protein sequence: CSVFTQGARNEQFF.

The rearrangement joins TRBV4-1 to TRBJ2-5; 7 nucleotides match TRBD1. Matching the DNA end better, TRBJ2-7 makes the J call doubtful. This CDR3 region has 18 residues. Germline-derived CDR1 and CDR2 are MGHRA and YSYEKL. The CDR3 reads CASTPNPGTAFEVDEQYF. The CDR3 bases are TGCGCCAGCACCCCAAACCCGGGGACAGCATTCGAAGTGGACGAGCAGTACTTC.

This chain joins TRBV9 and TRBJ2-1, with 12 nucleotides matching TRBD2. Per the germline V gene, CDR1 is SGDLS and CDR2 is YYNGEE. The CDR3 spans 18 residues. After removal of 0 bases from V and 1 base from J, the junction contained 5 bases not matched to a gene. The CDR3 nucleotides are TGTGCCAGCAGCGTAGCCTCTAGCGGGGGGGCATCCTACAATGAGCAGTTCTTC. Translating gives CASSVASSGGASYNEQFF.

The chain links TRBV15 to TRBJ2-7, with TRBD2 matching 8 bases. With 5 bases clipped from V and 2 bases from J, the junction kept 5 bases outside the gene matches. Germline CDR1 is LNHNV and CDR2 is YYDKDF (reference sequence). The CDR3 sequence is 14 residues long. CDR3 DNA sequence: TGTGCCACCAGCCTTGCCGGGGGGGCCTACGAGCAGTACTTC. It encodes CATSLAGGAYEQYF.

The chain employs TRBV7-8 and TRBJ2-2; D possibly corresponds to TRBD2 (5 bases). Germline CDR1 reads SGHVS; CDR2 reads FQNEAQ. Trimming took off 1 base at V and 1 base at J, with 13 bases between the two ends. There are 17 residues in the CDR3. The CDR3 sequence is CASSLVMIRGNTGELFF. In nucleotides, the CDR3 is TGTGCCAGCAGCTTAGTGATGATCCGGGGGAACACCGGGGAGCTGTTTTTT.

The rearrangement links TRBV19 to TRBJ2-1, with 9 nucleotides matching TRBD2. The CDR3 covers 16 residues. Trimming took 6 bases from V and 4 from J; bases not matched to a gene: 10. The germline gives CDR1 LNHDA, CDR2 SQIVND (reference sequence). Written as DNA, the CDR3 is TGTGCCAGTAGCTTTGCGGGGGGGCTCGGGTACAATGAGCAGTTCTTC. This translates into CASSFAGGLGYNEQFF.